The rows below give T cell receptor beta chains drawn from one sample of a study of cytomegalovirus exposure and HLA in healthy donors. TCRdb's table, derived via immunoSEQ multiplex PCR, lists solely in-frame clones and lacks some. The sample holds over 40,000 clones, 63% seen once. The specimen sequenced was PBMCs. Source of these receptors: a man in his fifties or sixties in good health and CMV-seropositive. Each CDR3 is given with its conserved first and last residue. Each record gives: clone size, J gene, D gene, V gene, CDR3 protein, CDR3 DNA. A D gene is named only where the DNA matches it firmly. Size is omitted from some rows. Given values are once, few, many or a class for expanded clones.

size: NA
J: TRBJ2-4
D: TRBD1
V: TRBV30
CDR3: CAWSLQGKNIQYF
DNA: TGTGCCTGGAGTCTACAGGGGAAAAACATTCAGTACTTC

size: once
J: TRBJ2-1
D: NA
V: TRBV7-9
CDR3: CASSAGAYNEQFF
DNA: TGTGCCAGCAGTGCAGGGGCCTACAATGAGCAGTTCTTC

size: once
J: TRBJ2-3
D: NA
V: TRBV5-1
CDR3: CASSTGTSSADTQYF
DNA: TGCGCCAGCAGTACCGGGACAAGCAGTGCAGATACGCAGTATTTT

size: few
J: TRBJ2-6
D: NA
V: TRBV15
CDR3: CATSRDYTGTGANVLTF
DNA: TGTGCCACCAGCAGAGACTATACAGGGACTGGGGCCAACGTCCTGACTTTC

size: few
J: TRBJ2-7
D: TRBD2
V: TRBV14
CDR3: CASSQDEGSGGNSSYEQYF
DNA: TGTGCCAGCAGCCAAGACGAGGGTAGCGGGGGGAACAGCTCCTACGAGCAGTACTTC

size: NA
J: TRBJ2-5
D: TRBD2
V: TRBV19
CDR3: CASSQFLAGGQREQYF
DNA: TGTGCCAGTAGTCAATTCCTAGCGGGAGGGCAGAGGGAGCAGTACTTC

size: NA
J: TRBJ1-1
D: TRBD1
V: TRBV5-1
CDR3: CASSTDRASGTEAFF
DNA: TGCGCCAGCAGCACGGACAGGGCGTCGGGCACTGAAGCTTTCTTT

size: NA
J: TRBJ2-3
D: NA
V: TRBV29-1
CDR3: CSVWGLPGPPDTQYF
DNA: TGCAGCGTGTGGGGACTGCCCGGCCCTCCAGATACGCAGTATTTT

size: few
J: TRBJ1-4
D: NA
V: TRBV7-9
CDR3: CASSSPDRTNEKLFF
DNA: TGTGCCAGCAGCTCCCCGGACAGAACTAATGAAAAACTGTTTTTT

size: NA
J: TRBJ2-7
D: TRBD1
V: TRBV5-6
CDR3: CASSWDRGYEQYF
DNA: TGTGCCAGCAGCTGGGACAGGGGATACGAGCAGTACTTC

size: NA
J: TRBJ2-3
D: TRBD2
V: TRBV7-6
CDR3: CASSPMTSASTDTQYF
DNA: TGTGCCAGCAGCCCGATGACTAGCGCGAGCACAGATACGCAGTATTTT

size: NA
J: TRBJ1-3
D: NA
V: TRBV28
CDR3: CATSGGSTSGNTIYF
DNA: TGTGCCACAAGTGGCGGATCAACCTCTGGAAACACCATATATTTT

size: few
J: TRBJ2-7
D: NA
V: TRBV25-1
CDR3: CASSEVGAYEQYF
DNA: TGTGCCAGCAGTGAAGTGGGAGCCTACGAGCAGTACTTC

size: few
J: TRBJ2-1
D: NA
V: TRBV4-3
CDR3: CASSQDLGGTYNGQFF
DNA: TGCGCCAGCAGCCAAGATCTTGGCGGTACCTACAATGGGCAGTTCTTC

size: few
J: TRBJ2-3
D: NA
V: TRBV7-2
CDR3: CASSNTQGSYTDTQYF
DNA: TGTGCCAGCAGCAACACACAGGGCTCGTACACAGATACGCAGTATTTT

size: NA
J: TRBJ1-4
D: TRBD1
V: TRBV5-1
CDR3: CASSFNPTGGLGKLFF
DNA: TGCGCCAGCAGCTTTAACCCGACAGGGGGCCTAGGAAAACTGTTTTTT

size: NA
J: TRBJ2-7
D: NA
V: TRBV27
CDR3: CASRGLQASSYEQYF
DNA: TGTGCCAGCAGAGGATTACAGGCCAGCTCCTACGAGCAGTACTTC

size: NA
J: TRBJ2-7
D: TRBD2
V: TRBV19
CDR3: CASSIFSGGDYEQYF
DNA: TGTGCCAGTAGTATATTTAGCGGGGGAGACTACGAGCAGTACTTC

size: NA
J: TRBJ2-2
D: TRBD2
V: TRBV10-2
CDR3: CASSLARGGVMTGELFF
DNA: TGCGCCAGCAGTTTAGCTAGGGGAGGGGTAATGACCGGGGAGCTGTTTTTT

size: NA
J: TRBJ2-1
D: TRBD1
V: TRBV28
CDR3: CASSATIGQASSYNEQFF
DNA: TGTGCCAGCAGTGCCACGATTGGACAGGCTAGCTCCTACAATGAGCAGTTCTTC

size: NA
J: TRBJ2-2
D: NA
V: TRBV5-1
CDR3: CASSLTGENTGELFF
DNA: TGCGCCAGCAGCTTGACAGGAGAGAACACCGGGGAGCTGTTTTTT

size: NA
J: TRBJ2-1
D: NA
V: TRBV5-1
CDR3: CASSLTGHANEQFF
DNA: TGCGCCAGCAGCTTGACGGGACACGCTAATGAGCAGTTCTTC

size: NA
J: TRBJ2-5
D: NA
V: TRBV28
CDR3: CASSTPGKETQYF
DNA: TGTGCCAGCAGCACCCCAGGGAAAGAGACCCAGTACTTC

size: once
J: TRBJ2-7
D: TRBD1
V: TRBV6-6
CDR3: CASSRTGGSYEQYF
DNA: TGTGCCAGCAGTCGGACAGGGGGCTCCTACGAGCAGTACTTC

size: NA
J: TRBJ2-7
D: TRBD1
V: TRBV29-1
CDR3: CSTRQGADEQYF
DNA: TGCAGCACAAGACAGGGAGCGGACGAGCAGTACTTC

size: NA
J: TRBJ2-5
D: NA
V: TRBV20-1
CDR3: CSARPRETQYF
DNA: TGCAGTGCACGCCCTCGGGAGACCCAGTACTTC

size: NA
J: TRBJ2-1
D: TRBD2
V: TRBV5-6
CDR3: CASSYYWTSGPHEQFF
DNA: TGTGCCAGCAGTTACTATTGGACTAGCGGCCCCCATGAGCAGTTCTTC

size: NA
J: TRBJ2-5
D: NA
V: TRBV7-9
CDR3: CASSLDGRAGETQYF
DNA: TGTGCCAGCAGCTTAGACGGTCGGGCGGGAGAGACCCAGTACTTC

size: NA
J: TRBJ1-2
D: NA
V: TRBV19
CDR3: CASSIGRFGGYGYTF
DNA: TGTGCCAGTAGTATAGGGCGGTTTGGCGGCTATGGCTACACCTTC

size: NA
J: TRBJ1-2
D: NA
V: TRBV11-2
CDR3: CASSPDTYGYTF
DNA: TGTGCCAGCAGCCCGGACACCTATGGCTACACCTTC

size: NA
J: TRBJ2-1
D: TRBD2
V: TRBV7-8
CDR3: CASSSRSSGRLDRNEQFF
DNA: TGTGCCAGCAGCTCTCGATCTAGCGGGAGGCTAGACCGGAATGAGCAGTTCTTC

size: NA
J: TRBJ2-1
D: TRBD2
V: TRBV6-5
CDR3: CASSMLSGRDNEQFF
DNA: TGTGCCAGCAGTATGCTTAGCGGGAGGGACAATGAGCAGTTCTTC

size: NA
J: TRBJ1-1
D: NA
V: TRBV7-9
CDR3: CASSSAGVLKANTEAFF
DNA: TGTGCCAGCAGCTCGGCAGGGGTCCTAAAGGCGAACACTGAAGCTTTCTTT

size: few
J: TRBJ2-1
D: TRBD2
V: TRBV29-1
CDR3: CSGEGGTSSYNEQFF
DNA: TGCAGCGGCGAAGGAGGGACTAGCTCCTACAATGAGCAGTTCTTC

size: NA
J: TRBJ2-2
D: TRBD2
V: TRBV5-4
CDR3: CASSLAGGPPGELFF
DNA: TGTGCCAGCAGCTTGGCGGGAGGGCCTCCTGGGGAGCTGTTTTTT

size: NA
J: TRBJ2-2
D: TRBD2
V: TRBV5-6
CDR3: CASSPGLAGVRTGELFF
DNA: TGTGCCAGCAGTCCGGGACTAGCGGGAGTTCGAACCGGGGAGCTGTTTTTT

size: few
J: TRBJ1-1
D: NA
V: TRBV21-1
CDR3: CASAPPPLENTEAFF
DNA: TGTGCCAGCGCGCCCCCCCCGCTAGAGAACACTGAAGCTTTCTTT

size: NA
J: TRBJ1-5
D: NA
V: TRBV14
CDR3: CASSQSGNQPQHF
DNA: TGTGCCAGCAGCCAATCTGGCAATCAGCCCCAGCATTTT

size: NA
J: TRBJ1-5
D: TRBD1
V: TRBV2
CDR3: CASSYTTGGQPQHF
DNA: TGTGCCAGCAGTTACACGACAGGGGGCCAGCCCCAGCATTTT

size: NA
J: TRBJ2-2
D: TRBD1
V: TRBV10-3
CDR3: CAISEGGAGELFF
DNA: TGTGCCATCAGTGAAGGGGGCGCCGGGGAGCTGTTTTTT

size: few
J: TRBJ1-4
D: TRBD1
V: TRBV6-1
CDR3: CASSATGVDEKLFF
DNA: TGTGCCAGCAGTGCGACAGGGGTCGATGAAAAACTGTTTTTT

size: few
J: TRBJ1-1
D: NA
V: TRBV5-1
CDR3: CASSLSAGVPTEAFF
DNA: TGCGCCAGCAGCTTGAGCGCGGGGGTTCCCACTGAAGCTTTCTTT

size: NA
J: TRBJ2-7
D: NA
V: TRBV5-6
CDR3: CASSLMRAGEQYF
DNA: TGTGCCAGCAGCTTGATGAGGGCAGGCGAGCAGTACTTC

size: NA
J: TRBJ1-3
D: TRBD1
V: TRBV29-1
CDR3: CSVGQGYGNTIYF
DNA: TGCAGCGTTGGACAGGGATACGGAAACACCATATATTTT

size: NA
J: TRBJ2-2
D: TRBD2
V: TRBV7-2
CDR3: CASSLVGTSGRANGELFF
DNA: TGTGCCAGCAGCTTAGTTGGGACTAGCGGGAGGGCCAACGGGGAGCTGTTTTTT

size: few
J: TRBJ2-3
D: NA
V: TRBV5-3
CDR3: CARSFMTRPTHTQYF
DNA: TGTGCCAGAAGCTTCATGACTCGTCCAACCCATACGCAGTATTTT

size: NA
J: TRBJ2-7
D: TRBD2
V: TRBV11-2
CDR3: CASSFYASGAGNEQYF
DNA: TGTGCCAGCAGCTTTTACGCTAGCGGGGCAGGCAACGAGCAGTACTTC

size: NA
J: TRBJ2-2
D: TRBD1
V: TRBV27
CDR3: CASSLYTGGLPNTGELFF
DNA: TGTGCCAGCAGTTTATATACAGGGGGCCTCCCGAACACCGGGGAGCTGTTTTTT

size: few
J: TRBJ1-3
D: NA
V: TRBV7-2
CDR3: CASSKDRPSGNTIYF
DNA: TGTGCCAGCAGCAAAGACAGACCCTCTGGAAACACCATATATTTT

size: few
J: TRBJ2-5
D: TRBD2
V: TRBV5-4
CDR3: CASSLVVAGGAETQYF
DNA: TGTGCCAGCAGCTTGGTTGTAGCGGGAGGGGCAGAGACCCAGTACTTC

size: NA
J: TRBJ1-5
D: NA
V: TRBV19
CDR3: CASSLSGSNPANQPQHF
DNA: TGTGCCAGTAGTCTCTCGGGGTCCAACCCGGCCAATCAGCCCCAGCATTTT

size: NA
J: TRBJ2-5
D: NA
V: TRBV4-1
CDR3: CASSQDRRERGETQYF
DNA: TGCGCCAGCAGCCAAGATCGGAGAGAGAGAGGAGAGACCCAGTACTTC

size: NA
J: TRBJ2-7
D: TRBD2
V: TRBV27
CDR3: CASSLSRGLAGVRGYEQYF
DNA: TGTGCCAGCAGTTTATCGAGGGGGCTAGCGGGAGTTAGAGGTTACGAGCAGTACTTC

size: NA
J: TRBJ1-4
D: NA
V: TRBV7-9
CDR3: CASSPEGKLFF
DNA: TGTGCCAGCAGCCCCGAGGGAAAACTGTTTTTT